What follows are 30 T cell receptor beta chains derived from one specimen sequenced in a study of cytomegalovirus exposure and HLA in healthy donors. The PCR made use of 60 Vbeta and 13 Jbeta primers. Data came from immunoSEQ multiplex PCR; TCRdb stores just in-frame clones and leaves some out. This sample has about 180,000 clones, with around three quarters found just once. Sequencing was done on a sample of PBMCs. The receptors shown here come from a woman aged 30 to 39 in good health and CMV-seropositive.

This chain links TRBV9 with TRBJ2-7; a weak D match, TRBD2 (6 bases). The V gene lost 2 bases and the J gene lost 0 bases, with 12 bases spanning the gap. The CDR3 runs 15 residues. In germline, CDR1 is SGDLS, CDR2 YYNGEE. The CDR3 DNA follows: TGTGCCAGCAGCGTCGGGTGGGGGGTCTCCTACGAGCAGTACTTC. It codes for CASSVGWGVSYEQYF.

The genes are TRBV19 and TRBJ2-5; D possibly corresponds to TRBD1 (5 bases). Germline-derived CDR1 and CDR2 are LNHDA and SQIVND (reference sequence). V was clipped by 4 bases and J by 5 bases, with 11 bases between them. The CDR3 runs to 13 residues. The chain's CDR3 is CASSSTGRETQYF. Written as DNA, the CDR3 is TGTGCCAGTAGTAGTACAGGCCGGGAGACCCAGTACTTC.

The J gene is TRBJ1-2, the V gene TRBV27; D is perhaps TRBD1 (5 bases). This CDR3 region has 15 residues. From germline, CDR1 is MNHEY and CDR2 SMNVEV (reference sequence). V lost 6 bases, J lost 4 bases, and 18 bases lay in between. CDR3 DNA: TGTGCCAGCAGCGGCATAAGGGGTATCCGCTATGGCTACACCTTC. Translated: CASSGIRGIRYGYTF.

The chain employs TRBV19 and TRBJ1-2; D is perhaps TRBD1 (6 bases). This CDR3 is 12 amino acids long. From germline, CDR1 is LNHDA and CDR2 SQIVND (reference sequence). The germline V and J ends were trimmed by 5 bases and 5 bases, with 9 bases remaining between them. In DNA form, the CDR3 reads TGTGCCAGTAGTCTAGGACAGTATGGCTACACCTTC. Residues: CASSLGQYGYTF.

The chain employs TRBV30 and TRBJ2-5, with 7 bases matching TRBD1. This CDR3 is 12 amino acids long. The J segment lost 1 base and the V segment lost 4 bases, leaving 0 bases of the junction unmatched. Germline CDR1 is GTSNPN and CDR2 is SVGIG (reference sequence). This chain's CDR3 is CAWNRGQETQYF. CDR3 in DNA: TGTGCCTGGAACAGGGGCCAAGAGACCCAGTACTTC. The entire variable domain, with the rest obtained from reference TRBV30 and TRBJ2-5, is as follows: SQTIHQWPATLVQPVGSPLSLECTVEGTSNPNLYWYRQAAGRGLQLLFYSVGIGQISSEVPQNLSASRPQDRQFILSSKKLLLSDSGFYLCAWNRGQETQYFGPGTRLLVL.

CDR3 in amino acids: CASTPGQGAYTEAFF. The CDR3 DNA is TGTGCCAGTACCCCCGGGCAGGGGGCGTATACTGAAGCTTTCTTT. The V gene is TRBV19, the J gene TRBJ1-1; 8 bases fit TRBD1. The V gene's germline CDR1 is LNHDA and CDR2 SQIVND (reference sequence). The CDR3 loop spans 15 amino acids. J gave up 5 bases and V 7 bases, and 12 bases lay outside the gene matches.

This chain links TRBV28 with TRBJ1-5; D not resolved. V was trimmed by 8 bases and J by 6 bases, leaving 17 bases between them. Germline CDR1 is MDHEN and CDR2 is SYDVKM. This CDR3 has 14 residues. The CDR3 nucleotides read TGTGCCAGCTCCCTGGGGAGGGTCGGTCAGCCCCAGCATTTT. This gives the protein CASSLGRVGQPQHF.

The chain combines TRBV7-8 with TRBJ2-7; 10 bases match TRBD1. The CDR3 covers 14 residues. J lost 2 bases, V lost 6 bases, and 4 bases had no gene match. CDR1 and CDR2 (germline): SGHVS, FQNEAQ. CDR3 in DNA: TGTGCCAGCAGACCGGACAGGGGGGCCTACGAGCAGTACTTC. This encodes CASRPDRGAYEQYF.

The V call is TRBV7-3, the J call TRBJ2-2, with TRBD2 matching over 13 bases. The CDR3 sequence is 17 residues long. CDR1 is SGHTA and CDR2 is FQGTGA in the germline V gene. Unmatched junction bases numbered 6, after V lost 4 bases and J lost 4 bases. CDR3 nucleotides: TGTGCCAGCAGCTCTACTAGCGGGGGGGCCTTCACCGGGGAGCTGTTTTTT. Its protein product is CASSSTSGGAFTGELFF.

Regarding this clone: The same CDR3 is also encoded by other DNA sequences in this sample. The V gene is TRBV27, the J gene TRBJ2-7; D may be TRBD1 (5 bases). Germline V gene data show CDR1 as MNHEY and CDR2 as SMNVEV (reference sequence). Trimming removed 5 bases at V and 6 bases at J, with 14 bases between. The length of the CDR3 is 13 residues. The CDR3 DNA reads as TGTGCCAGCAGTCTCAGACAGAGAGGCGAGCAGTACTTC. This sequence encodes CASSLRQRGEQYF.

This chain links TRBV9 with TRBJ2-3; 9 nucleotides line up with TRBD1. The junction had 4 bases not matched to a gene; V was cut back by 3 bases and J by 5 bases. The CDR3 length is 14 residues. Germline CDR1 reads SGDLS; CDR2 reads YYNGEE. CDR3 residues: CASSGGQGKDTQYF. CDR3 bases: TGTGCCAGCAGCGGCGGACAGGGGAAAGATACGCAGTATTTT.

In its sample, this clone was seen a few times. This rearrangement joins TRBV19 to TRBJ2-2; D may be TRBD2 (6 bases). The CDR3 length is 14 residues. V was trimmed by 7 bases and J by 2 bases, leaving 11 bases between them. Germline assignment: CDR1 LNHDA and CDR2 SQIVND (reference sequence). Here the CDR3 reads CASNGGANTGELFF. The CDR3 DNA reads TGTGCCAGTAACGGGGGAGCAAACACCGGGGAGCTGTTTTTT.

The chain joins TRBV27 to TRBJ2-2, with TRBD2 identical over 7 bases. With 4 bases clipped from V and 5 bases from J, the junction kept 10 bases outside the gene matches. This CDR3 comprises 16 residues. CDR1 is MNHEY, CDR2 SMNVEV, per germline (reference sequence). For the CDR3, the DNA is TGTGCCAGCAGTTCTTACGGGGGGACGGCAACCGGGGAGCTGTTTTTT. This sequence encodes CASSSYGGTATGELFF.

J is TRBJ1-5 and V is TRBV18; the D gene is possibly TRBD1 (5 bases). This CDR3 contains 13 residues. Per the germline V gene, CDR1 is KGHSH and CDR2 is LQKENI. V dropped 6 bases and J dropped 2 bases, with 8 bases sitting between them. The CDR3 loop reads CASSRQRNQPQHF. The CDR3 DNA follows: TGTGCCAGCTCGAGACAGCGCAATCAGCCCCAGCATTTT.

V gene TRBV4-3 combines with J gene TRBJ2-2; tentatively, D is TRBD2 (7 bases). The germline V gene encodes CDR1 LGHNA and CDR2 YSLEER. V shed 1 base and J shed 4 bases, with 22 bases lying between them. This CDR3 spans 19 amino acids. The CDR3 nucleotides are TGCGCCAGCAGCCAAGTCGGTAGGGGGACGGGGGGCAGCACCGGGGAGCTGTTTTTT. It yields the protein CASSQVGRGTGGSTGELFF.

The rearrangement uses TRBV4-1 and TRBJ2-4, with D maybe TRBD1 (5 bases). Germline V gene lookup returns CDR1 MGHRA and CDR2 YSYEKL. This CDR3 contains 13 residues. The germline V and J ends were trimmed by 1 base and 7 bases, with 8 bases remaining between them. The CDR3: CASSQGGGNIQYF. The CDR3 nucleotides are TGCGCCAGCAGCCAAGGGGGCGGTAACATTCAGTACTTC.

This chain links TRBV7-2 with TRBJ2-7, with 8 bases fitting TRBD1. CDR3 length equals 14 residues. Per germline, CDR1 SGHTA and CDR2 FQGNSA. J was trimmed by 11 bases and V by 2 bases; bases with no gene match: 11. This CDR3 is CASSLYASGTGEYF. The CDR3 nucleotides are TGTGCCAGCAGCTTATACGCCTCCGGGACAGGAGAGTACTTC.

The chain links TRBV10-3 to TRBJ1-1, with 8 bases aligning to TRBD1. Germline V gene sequence: CDR1 ENHRY, CDR2 SYGVKD. This CDR3 is built from 14 residues. Trimming cost V 5 bases and J 1 base; bases outside gene matches: 3. The CDR3 nucleotides read TGTGCCATCAGTTCCGGGACAGGGAACACTGAAGCTTTCTTT. This codes for CAISSGTGNTEAFF.

V and J are TRBV28 and TRBJ2-7, with 10 bases identical to TRBD2. With V trimmed by 8 bases and J by 1 base, 5 bases remained unmatched. The germline gives CDR1 MDHEN, CDR2 SYDVKM. CDR3 length equals 14 residues. This CDR3 is CASVASGGSYEQYF. The CDR3 DNA reads as TGTGCCAGCGTGGCTAGCGGGGGATCCTACGAGCAGTACTTC.

The chain has TRBV19 and TRBJ1-5; D might be TRBD1 (6 bases). The V end lost 4 bases, the J end lost 11 bases, and 18 bases lay between the germline ends. CDR3 size: 14 residues. In germline, CDR1 is LNHDA, CDR2 SQIVND (reference sequence). CDR3 region: CASSTSGAGRSQHF. Written as DNA, the CDR3 is TGTGCCAGTAGTACTTCAGGGGCCGGGCGGTCCCAGCATTTT.

This rearrangement joins TRBV7-9 to TRBJ2-1; 14 bases align to TRBD2. The length of the CDR3 is 16 residues. Trimming at V came to 2 bases and at J to 7 bases, leaving 4 bases not matched to a gene. Germline V gives CDR1 SEHNR, CDR2 FQNEAQ (reference sequence). CDR3 region: CASSLSGTSGGNEQFF. The CDR3 nucleotides are TGTGCCAGCAGCTTATCTGGGACTAGCGGGGGAAATGAGCAGTTCTTC.

This sequence joins TRBV10-3 and TRBJ1-4, with D hard to call. Trimming shortened V by 3 bases and J by 0 bases, and 11 bases separated the two germline ends. Germline values: CDR1 ENHRY, CDR2 SYGVKD. The CDR3 spans 16 residues. The CDR3 loop is CAISDSQEATNEKLFF. CDR3 nucleotide sequence: TGTGCCATCAGTGATTCTCAGGAGGCAACTAATGAAAAACTGTTTTTT.

The rearrangement uses TRBV10-2 and TRBJ2-7, with D perhaps TRBD1 (5 bases). The CDR3 is made up of 13 amino acids. Germline lookup yields CDR1 WSHSY and CDR2 SAAADI. Trimming shortened V by 5 bases and J by 5 bases, and 13 bases separated the two germline ends. CDR3 coding DNA: TGCGCCAGCAGTACAGGTTTCTTGGACGAGCAGTACTTC. Residues: CASSTGFLDEQYF.

The chain is built from TRBV27 and TRBJ1-1; the D gene is possibly TRBD1 (6 bases). Per germline, CDR1 MNHEY and CDR2 SMNVEV (reference sequence). The CDR3 spans 14 residues. Trimming removed 2 bases at V and 5 bases at J, with 12 bases between. CDR3 nucleotides: TGTGCCAGCAGTTTAGGGACCGGGACAACTGAAGCTTTCTTT. Encoded protein: CASSLGTGTTEAFF.

V gene TRBV7-8 combines with J gene TRBJ1-1; D is perhaps TRBD1 (6 bases). Per the germline V gene, CDR1 is SGHVS and CDR2 is FQNEAQ. This CDR3 has 16 amino acids. Trimming shortened V by 5 bases and J by 3 bases, and 19 bases separated the two germline ends. DNA of the CDR3: TGTGCCAGCAGCCCAAGGGGGGGGGCGAAGGACACTGAAGCTTTCTTT. It is translated as CASSPRGGAKDTEAFF.

In this sample, this clone turned up once. This rearrangement joins TRBV6-5 to TRBJ2-5; 7 positions match TRBD2. The CDR3 totals 15 residues. The junction had 10 bases not matched to a gene; V was cut back by 8 bases and J by 1 base. Per the germline V gene, CDR1 is MNHEY and CDR2 is SVGAGI. The CDR3 loop is CASGGGRVSQETQYF. The CDR3 bases are TGTGCCAGCGGTGGAGGGAGGGTCTCCCAAGAGACCCAGTACTTC.

There are a few counts of this clone. The chain links TRBV5-6 to TRBJ1-2; 9 bases fit TRBD1. Trimming removed 4 bases from V and 4 bases from J; junction bases left unmatched: 5. CDR1 and CDR2 (germline): SGHDT, YYEEEE. The CDR3 has 14 amino acids. For the CDR3, the DNA is TGTGCCAGCAGCCCCCGGGACAGGGTCTATGGCTACACCTTC. It codes for CASSPRDRVYGYTF.

V gene TRBV2 combines with J gene TRBJ2-1; possible D gene TRBD2, 5 bases. Trimming left V 4 bases short and J 3 bases short, with 7 bases between. The CDR3 sequence is 13 residues long. Germline CDR1 SNHLY, CDR2 FYNNEI. For the CDR3, the DNA is TGTGCCAGCAGTGCTGACTACTACAATGAGCAGTTCTTC. This encodes CASSADYYNEQFF.

This clone was counted between two and nine times. The chain joins TRBV5-5 to TRBJ2-4; 9 bases are a match to TRBD1. The CDR3 consists of 14 residues. Per the germline V gene, CDR1 is SGHKS and CDR2 is YYEKEE (reference sequence). The V gene end was trimmed by 4 bases and the J gene end by 6 bases; junction bases not matched to a gene: 5. CDR3: CASSQDRGGNIQYF. For the CDR3, the DNA is TGTGCCAGCAGCCAAGACAGGGGGGGAAACATTCAGTACTTC.

This clone turned up a few times. The chain carries TRBV5-5 and TRBJ1-5; TRBD1 matches at 8 bases. Germline lookup yields CDR1 SGHKS and CDR2 YYEKEE (reference sequence). The CDR3 spans 16 residues. V dropped 4 bases and J dropped 0; count of bases not matched to a gene: 6. CDR3 amino acids: CASSPGQDYSNQPQHF. The CDR3 DNA is TGTGCCAGCAGCCCGGGACAGGATTATAGCAATCAGCCCCAGCATTTT.